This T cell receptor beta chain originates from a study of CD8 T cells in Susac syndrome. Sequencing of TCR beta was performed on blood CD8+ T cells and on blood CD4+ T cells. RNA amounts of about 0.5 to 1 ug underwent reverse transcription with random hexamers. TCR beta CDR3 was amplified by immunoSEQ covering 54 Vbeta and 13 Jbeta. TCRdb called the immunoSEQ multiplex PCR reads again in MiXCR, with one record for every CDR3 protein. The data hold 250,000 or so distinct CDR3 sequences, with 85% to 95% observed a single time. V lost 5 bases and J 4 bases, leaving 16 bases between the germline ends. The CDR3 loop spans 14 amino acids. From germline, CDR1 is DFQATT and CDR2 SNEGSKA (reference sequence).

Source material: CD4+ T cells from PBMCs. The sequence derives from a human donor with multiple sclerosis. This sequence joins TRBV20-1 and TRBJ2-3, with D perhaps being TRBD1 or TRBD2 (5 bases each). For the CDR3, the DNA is TGCAGTGCTCCCTTAACGGGGCTCGCAGATACGCAGTATTTT. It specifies CSAPLTGLADTQYF.